Given below is one TCR beta chain in context. A few counts support this clonotype. What this receptor recognizes is not known. Per-nucleotide qualities are absent, and no much larger clonotype sits a single base away. Sequencing relied on an Illumina NovaSeq 6000. Using 5'RACE with constant-segment primers, TCRalpha and TCRbeta cDNA libraries were constructed, with sample barcodes and unique molecular identifiers added in the process. RNA was extracted from every sample with Trizol reagent. Amplification of the libraries took two PCR steps, and the second step added a second sample barcode plus Illumina TruSeq adapters. Libraries were sequenced on an Illumina NovaSeq with 2 x 150 bp paired-end reads. On the authors' methods: The reads were demultiplexed and collapsed into UMI-guided consensus sequences using migec v1.2.7. Using mixcr v2.1.11, UMI consensuses were aligned to TRA and TRB V and J templates and then assembled into clonotypes. A clonotype was counted as expanded or contracted only when both edgeR and NoisET called the clonotype significant, with the noise models trained on biological replicates. For edgeR calls, the thresholds were a false discovery rate-adjusted p below 0.01 and a log2 fold-change of 1. As an exploratory analysis of dynamics, max-normalized trajectories of the 1000 most abundant clonotypes were examined with PCA combined with hierarchical clustering. Each responding clone was given a CD4 or CD8 phenotype based on the CD4+ and CD8+ repertoires, which had been sequenced separately. TCRdb trimmed public reads at Q25 via fastp, called clones via MiXCR and kept in-frame beta chains. Rows merge per CDR3 protein into single entries with the most common DNA and genes. TCRdb assigned the V and J calls; the authors' analysis was not used. Recorded for this sample are about 540,000 distinct CDR3 sequences; roughly 22% of them occurred a single time. The ten top clones hold about 12% of the sample.

These data originate in a study of T-cell memory formation after mild COVID-19 (dated by TCRdb to the early 2020s). For the wider study: TCR sequence clusters from the two donors were largely donor specific. Longitudinal TCRalpha and TCRbeta repertoire sequencing tracked T-cell clones expanding and contracting after mild COVID-19 in two donors. The cohort was made up of two young adult volunteers, one female and one male, who were previously healthy. The paper's findings and limits, for the study overall: Contracting CD4+ clones were found mainly in CM and EM memory subsets, while CD8+ clones were enriched in EMRA. SARS-CoV-2 specificity of the second-wave clones peaking on day 37 was not confirmed. Only a couple of mild cases were covered in the study, and larger cohorts including severe cases with pre-infection samples were considered necessary. Some responding clones were detected in pre-infection memory, which suggested that pre-existing cross-reactive memory T cells had joined the SARS-CoV-2 response. From day 15 to 85, contracting clones showed balanced CD4/CD8 phenotypes, whereas a second wave of clones that expanded from day 15 to 37 leaned towards CD4+.

PBMCs were isolated by Ficoll-Paque density gradient centrifugation. For CDR1 and CDR2, the germline V gene lists MNHNS and SASEGT. After removal of 6 bases from V and 8 bases from J, the junction retains 14 bases not matched to a gene. The CDR3, from cysteine to phenylalanine, totals 15 residues. The entry retains the CDR3 DNA only, 45 bases that are in frame from base 1. This clonotype originated in an adult woman who had mild COVID-19 (a few samples of this study predate the infection). The sample titles of this study are shuffled in the database, so cell type and time point are left out; the donor was told from shared clones. This chain is built from TRBV6-1 and TRBJ1-1; 8 bases in the junction line up with TRBD1. Sequencing input: PBMCs or a T cell subset sorted from them (not recorded which). Here the CDR3 is given as CASSKGGVGQGEAFF. The DNA is as follows: TGTGCCAGCAGCAAAGGTGGGGTCGGACAGGGCGAAGCTTTCTTT.